These T cell receptor beta chains were read from a single sample in a study of shared clonotypes between healthy human individuals. Clones were sequenced by immunoSEQ multiplex PCR, and TCRdb holds only the in-frame ones, with some missing. The data hold a few million clones, with 85% to 95% observed a single time. The source material was naive CD8+ T cells from PBMCs. The receptors here all came from a young man in good health. Some clones in this sample may be carry-over from other donors' samples. CDR3s include the opening cysteine and the closing phenylalanine or tryptophan. The D gene is left open where the match is weak. A row's size may be missing; if present it is once, few, many or a size class.

>.|TRBJ2-3|TRBD2|TRBV16
CASSQSEGLVDTQYF
TGTGCCAGCAGCCAATCGGAGGGACTAGTTGATACGCAGTATTTT
>.|TRBJ1-1|.|TRBV7-8
CASSLDTLNTEAFF
TGTGCCAGCAGCTTGGACACCTTGAACACTGAAGCTTTCTTT
>.|TRBJ2-7|TRBD2|TRBV9
CASSKGSQRESYEQYF
TGTGCCAGCAGCAAAGGTTCCCAGCGGGAATCCTACGAGCAGTACTTC
>.|TRBJ2-7|TRBD1|TRBV6-5
CASSYGGQGHEQYF
TGTGCCAGCAGTTACGGAGGACAGGGCCACGAGCAGTACTTC
>.|TRBJ2-5|.|TRBV11-2
CASNPFSWGQETQYF
TGTGCCAGCAACCCGTTTAGTTGGGGTCAAGAGACCCAGTACTTC
>.|TRBJ2-2|TRBD1|TRBV4-1
CASSPPKGADGELFF
TGCGCCAGCAGCCCACCGAAGGGGGCGGACGGGGAGCTGTTTTTT
>.|TRBJ2-7|.|TRBV27
CASSLSPAASYEQYF
TGTGCCAGCAGTTTATCTCCGGCAGCCTCCTACGAGCAGTACTTC
>.|TRBJ2-7|.|TRBV4-1
CASSQDKGEGYEQYF
TGCGCCAGCAGCCAAGATAAGGGAGAAGGCTACGAGCAGTACTTC
>.|TRBJ1-1|.|TRBV15
CATSREKGERVAFF
TGTGCCACCAGCAGGGAGAAGGGGGAGAGGGTAGCTTTCTTT
>.|TRBJ2-1|.|TRBV9
CASSPLGGVIYNEQFF
TGTGCCAGCAGCCCCCTGGGCGGGGTAATTTACAATGAGCAGTTCTTC
>.|TRBJ2-7|TRBD2|TRBV6-1
CASRSGTTSYEQYF
TGTGCCAGCAGGTCCGGGACTACCTCCTACGAGCAGTACTTC
>.|TRBJ1-3|.|TRBV11-2
CASSLIERDTIYF
TGTGCCAGCAGCTTGATAGAGAGGGACACCATATATTTT
>.|TRBJ2-1|.|TRBV28
CASSPGPENNEQFF
TGTGCCAGCAGTCCTGGACCGGAAAACAATGAGCAGTTCTTC
>.|TRBJ2-7|TRBD1|TRBV27
CASIAIPGTGGEQYF
TGTGCCAGCATTGCCATACCCGGGACAGGGGGCGAGCAGTACTTC
>.|TRBJ2-3|TRBD1|TRBV7-3
CASSPGDRPSTDTQYF
TGTGCCAGCAGCCCGGGGGACAGGCCTAGCACAGATACGCAGTATTTT
>.|TRBJ2-7|.|TRBV29-1
CSVQGGQIYEQYF
TGCAGCGTTCAGGGAGGACAGATCTACGAGCAGTACTTC
>.|TRBJ1-4|TRBD1|TRBV11-2
CASSPRDRTNEKLFF
TGTGCCAGCAGCCCCCGGGACAGGACCAATGAAAAACTGTTTTTT
>.|TRBJ2-2|.|TRBV7-6
CASSRQYANTGELFF
TGTGCCAGCAGCAGACAATACGCGAACACCGGGGAGCTGTTTTTT
>.|TRBJ1-4|.|TRBV27
CASSPYGTVINEKLFF
TGTGCCAGCAGTCCCTACGGGACCGTAATTAATGAAAAACTGTTTTTT
>.|TRBJ1-5|.|TRBV28
CASSPFLFGQPQHF
TGTGCCAGCAGTCCATTCCTCTTCGGGCAGCCCCAGCATTTT
>.|TRBJ2-3|TRBD2|TRBV4-1
CASSLSTSGSTDTQYF
TGCGCCAGCAGCCTTTCGACTAGCGGTAGCACAGATACGCAGTATTTT
>.|TRBJ1-5|.|TRBV15
CATSRDPLGRGNQPQHF
TGTGCCACCAGCAGAGATCCATTGGGGAGGGGCAATCAGCCCCAGCATTTT
>.|TRBJ2-7|.|TRBV5-4
CASSIEYTYEQYF
TGTGCCAGCAGCATAGAATATACCTACGAGCAGTACTTC
>.|TRBJ2-7|.|TRBV6-5
CASSYSPRPAYEQYF
TGTGCCAGCAGTTACTCTCCACGTCCAGCCTACGAGCAGTACTTC
>.|TRBJ1-1|.|TRBV27
CASSLGAGANTEAFF
TGTGCCAGCAGTTTGGGTGCGGGGGCCAACACTGAAGCTTTCTTT
>.|TRBJ2-1|.|TRBV5-6
CASSLVSGVHNEQFF
TGTGCCAGCAGCTTGGTGTCCGGAGTTCACAATGAGCAGTTCTTC
>.|TRBJ2-7|.|TRBV9
CASSVDKGPYEQYF
TGTGCCAGCAGCGTAGATAAAGGGCCCTACGAGCAGTACTTC
>.|TRBJ2-3|TRBD2|TRBV10-3
CAISESTASGETDTQYF
TGTGCCATCAGTGAGTCGACTGCTAGCGGAGAGACAGATACGCAGTATTTT
>.|TRBJ2-7|.|TRBV7-2
CASSLAGGGYEQYF
TGTGCCAGCAGCTTAGCTGGCGGCGGCTACGAGCAGTACTTC
>.|TRBJ2-5|TRBD1|TRBV7-9
CASSSGQGIRETQYF
TGTGCCAGCAGCTCGGGACAGGGAATACGGGAGACCCAGTACTTC
>.|TRBJ1-3|.|TRBV9
CASSGPTSGISGNTIYF
TGTGCCAGCTCGGGCCCGACGTCGGGCATCTCTGGAAACACCATATATTTT
>.|TRBJ2-1|.|TRBV11-3
CASSFGDNEQFF
TGTGCCAGCAGCTTCGGGGATAATGAGCAGTTCTTC
>.|TRBJ2-5|.|TRBV18
CASSPQPGETQYF
TGTGCCAGCTCACCACAGCCCGGGGAGACCCAGTACTTC
>once|TRBJ2-3|.|TRBV27
CASSFSPGTDTQYF
TGTGCCAGCAGTTTCAGTCCGGGCACAGATACGCAGTATTTT
>.|TRBJ2-7|.|TRBV5-5
CASSLDRAYEQYF
TGTGCCAGCAGCTTGGACAGGGCCTACGAGCAGTACTTC
>.|TRBJ2-7|.|TRBV10-3
CAISGVSYEQYF
TGTGCCATCAGTGGAGTCTCCTACGAGCAGTACTTC
>.|TRBJ2-3|.|TRBV15
CATSPRGGTPQYF
TGTGCCACCAGCCCTCGAGGAGGGACCCCTCAGTATTTT
>once|TRBJ2-1|.|TRBV13
CASSSRDSGFNEQFF
TGTGCCAGCAGCTCACGAGATTCAGGATTTAATGAGCAGTTCTTC
>.|TRBJ1-1|.|TRBV9
CASSVDGGMNTEAFF
TGTGCCAGCAGCGTAGATGGAGGGATGAACACTGAAGCTTTCTTT
>once|TRBJ2-7|.|TRBV7-9
CASSLGAYEQYF
TGTGCCAGCAGCCTGGGGGCTTACGAGCAGTACTTC
>once|TRBJ2-5|TRBD1|TRBV27
CASQGRTGVPETQYF
TGTGCCAGTCAGGGAAGGACAGGGGTCCCAGAGACCCAGTACTTC
>.|TRBJ1-1|.|TRBV30
CAWSYGGENTEAFF
TGTGCCTGGAGTTATGGAGGGGAGAACACTGAAGCTTTCTTT
>.|TRBJ2-1|.|TRBV4-1
CASTLGPPSSYNEQFF
TGCGCCAGCACCTTGGGACCGCCTAGCTCCTACAATGAGCAGTTCTTC
>once|TRBJ2-7|.|TRBV28
CASSLYPESSYEQYF
TGTGCCAGCAGTTTATACCCGGAGAGCTCCTACGAGCAGTACTTC
>.|TRBJ1-2|TRBD1|TRBV30
CAWESGQGPFYGYTF
TGTGCCTGGGAATCGGGACAGGGACCGTTTTATGGCTACACCTTC
>.|TRBJ2-4|.|TRBV27
CASSRSTENIQYF
TGTGCCAGCAGTCGTTCGACGGAAAACATTCAGTACTTC
>.|TRBJ2-7|.|TRBV29-1
CSVEERGSSYEQYF
TGCAGCGTTGAAGAGCGGGGAAGCTCCTACGAGCAGTACTTC
>.|TRBJ2-3|.|TRBV7-9
CASSLVSSVDTQYF
TGTGCCAGCAGCTTAGTGTCTAGTGTAGATACGCAGTATTTT
>.|TRBJ1-2|.|TRBV2
CASSEFRGNYGYTF
TGTGCCAGCAGTGAATTTAGGGGAAATTATGGCTACACCTTC
>once|TRBJ2-1|.|TRBV27
CASSFTGYNEQFF
TGTGCCAGCAGTTTCACGGGATACAATGAGCAGTTCTTC
>.|TRBJ2-2|.|TRBV19
CASSMGTGLGTGELFF
TGTGCCAGTAGTATGGGTACTGGATTAGGGACCGGGGAGCTGTTTTTT
>.|TRBJ1-2|.|TRBV6-5
CASRLPDGYGYTF
TGTGCCAGCAGGCTTCCGGACGGATATGGCTACACCTTC
>.|TRBJ2-7|TRBD2|TRBV27
CASSRGLAGEQYF
TGTGCCAGCAGTCGCGGACTAGCGGGGGAGCAGTACTTC
>few|TRBJ1-1|.|TRBV29-1
CSAGGGSIEAFF
TGCAGCGCGGGTGGGGGAAGCATTGAAGCTTTCTTT